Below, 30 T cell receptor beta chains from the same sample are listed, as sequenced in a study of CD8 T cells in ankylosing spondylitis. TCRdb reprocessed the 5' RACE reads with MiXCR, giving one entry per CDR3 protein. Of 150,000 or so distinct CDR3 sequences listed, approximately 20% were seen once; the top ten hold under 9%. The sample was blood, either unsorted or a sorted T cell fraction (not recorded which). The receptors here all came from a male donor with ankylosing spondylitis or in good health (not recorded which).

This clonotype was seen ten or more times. The CDR3, as DNA: TGCAGCGTCGCCACGCAGGGGGGTCGTATAGAGCAGTTCTTC. It encodes CSVATQGGRIEQFF. The chain has TRBV29-1 and TRBJ2-1; D possibly corresponds to TRBD1 (7 bases). The length of the CDR3 is 14 residues. V lost 6 bases, J lost 10 bases, and 22 bases lay in between. CDR1 and CDR2 (germline): SQVTM, ANQGSEA.

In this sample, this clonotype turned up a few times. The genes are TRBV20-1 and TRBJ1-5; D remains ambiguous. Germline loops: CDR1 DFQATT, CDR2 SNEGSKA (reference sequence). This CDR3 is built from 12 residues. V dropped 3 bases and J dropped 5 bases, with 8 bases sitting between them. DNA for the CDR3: TGCAGTGCTAGCCGCGGGGATCAGCCCCAGCATTTT. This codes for CSASRGDQPQHF.

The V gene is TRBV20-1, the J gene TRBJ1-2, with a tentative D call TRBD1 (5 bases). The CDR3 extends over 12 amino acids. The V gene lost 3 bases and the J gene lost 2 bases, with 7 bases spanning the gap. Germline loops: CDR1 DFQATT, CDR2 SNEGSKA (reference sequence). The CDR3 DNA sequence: TGCAGTGCTAGCAGGACAAACTATGGCTACACCTTC. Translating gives CSASRTNYGYTF.

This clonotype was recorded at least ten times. The CDR3 DNA reads TGCAGTGCTAATGGGGCAGGGGGCCACTCCTCCTACGAGCAGTACTTC. This translates into CSANGAGGHSSYEQYF. V is TRBV20-1 and J is TRBJ2-7, with TRBD1 identical over 8 bases. Germline V gene data show CDR1 as DFQATT and CDR2 as SNEGSKA (reference sequence). The CDR3 length is 16 residues. V was clipped by 4 bases and J by 0 bases; unmatched bases: 11.

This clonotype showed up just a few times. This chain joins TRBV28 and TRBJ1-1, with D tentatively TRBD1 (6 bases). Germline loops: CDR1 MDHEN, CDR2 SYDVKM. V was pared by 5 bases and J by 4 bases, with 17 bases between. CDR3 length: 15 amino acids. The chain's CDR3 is CASSTQGGMATEAFF. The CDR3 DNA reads TGTGCCAGCAGTACCCAAGGGGGGATGGCCACTGAAGCTTTCTTT.

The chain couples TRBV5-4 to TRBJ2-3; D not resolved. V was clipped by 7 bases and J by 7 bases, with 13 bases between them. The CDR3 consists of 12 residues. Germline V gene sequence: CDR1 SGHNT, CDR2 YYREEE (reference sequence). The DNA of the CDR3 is TGTGCCAGCGGGCCAAGGGTGAATACGCAGTATTTT. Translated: CASGPRVNTQYF.

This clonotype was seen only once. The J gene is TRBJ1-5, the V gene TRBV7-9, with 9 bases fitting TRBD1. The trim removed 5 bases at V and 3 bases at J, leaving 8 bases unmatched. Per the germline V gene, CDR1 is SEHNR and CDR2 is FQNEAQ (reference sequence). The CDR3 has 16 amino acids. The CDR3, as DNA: TGTGCCAGCAGCCCTTTGGGACAGGGAATCAATCAGCCCCAGCATTTT. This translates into CASSPLGQGINQPQHF.

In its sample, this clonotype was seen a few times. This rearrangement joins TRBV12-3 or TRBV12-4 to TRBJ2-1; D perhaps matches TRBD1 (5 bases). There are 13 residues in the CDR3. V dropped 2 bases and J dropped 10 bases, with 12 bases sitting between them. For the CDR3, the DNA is TGTGCCAGCAGTTTACAACAGGTGGGCGAGCAGTTCTTC. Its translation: CASSLQQVGEQFF.

Here the CDR3 reads CASSPGTGYYGYTF. CDR3 nucleotides: TGTGCCAGCAGCCCGGGGACAGGGTACTATGGCTACACCTTC. The genes are TRBV7-9 and TRBJ1-2; 9 nucleotides line up with TRBD1. This CDR3 contains 14 residues. Germline trimming cut 5 bases from V and 3 bases from J; bases unmatched to any gene: 4. Germline-derived CDR1 and CDR2 are SEHNR and FQNEAQ (reference sequence).

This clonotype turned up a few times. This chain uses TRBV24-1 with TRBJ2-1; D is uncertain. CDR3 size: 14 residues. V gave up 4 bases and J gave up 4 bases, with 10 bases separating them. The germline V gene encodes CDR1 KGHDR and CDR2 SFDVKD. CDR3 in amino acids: CATSEIGSYNEQFF. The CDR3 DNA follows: TGTGCCACCAGTGAAATCGGGTCATACAATGAGCAGTTCTTC.

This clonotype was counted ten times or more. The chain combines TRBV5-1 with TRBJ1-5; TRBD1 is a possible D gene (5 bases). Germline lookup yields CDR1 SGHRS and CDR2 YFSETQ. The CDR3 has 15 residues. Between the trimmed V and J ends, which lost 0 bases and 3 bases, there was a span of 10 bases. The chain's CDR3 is CASSLEGRVNQPQHF. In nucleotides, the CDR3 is TGCGCCAGCAGCTTGGAGGGCAGGGTCAATCAGCCCCAGCATTTT. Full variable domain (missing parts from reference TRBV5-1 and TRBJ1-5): KAGVTQTPRYLIKTRGQQVTLSCSPISGHRSVSWYQQTPGQGLQFLFEYFSETQRNKGNFPGRFSGRQFSNSRSEMNVSTLELGDSALYLCASSLEGRVNQPQHFGDGTRLSIL.

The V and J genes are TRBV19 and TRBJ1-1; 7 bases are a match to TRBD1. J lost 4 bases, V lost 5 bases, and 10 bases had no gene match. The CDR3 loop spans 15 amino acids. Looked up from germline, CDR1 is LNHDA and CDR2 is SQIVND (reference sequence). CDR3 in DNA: TGTGCCAGTAGTCCGCAGGGACAGTGGGGCACTGAAGCTTTCTTT. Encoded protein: CASSPQGQWGTEAFF.

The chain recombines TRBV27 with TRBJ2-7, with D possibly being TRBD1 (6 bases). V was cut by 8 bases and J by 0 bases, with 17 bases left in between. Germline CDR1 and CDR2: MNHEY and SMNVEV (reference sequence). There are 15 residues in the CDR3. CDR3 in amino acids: CASSRQEKGSYEQYF. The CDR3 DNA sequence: TGTGCCAGCTCCCGACAGGAAAAGGGCTCCTACGAGCAGTACTTC.

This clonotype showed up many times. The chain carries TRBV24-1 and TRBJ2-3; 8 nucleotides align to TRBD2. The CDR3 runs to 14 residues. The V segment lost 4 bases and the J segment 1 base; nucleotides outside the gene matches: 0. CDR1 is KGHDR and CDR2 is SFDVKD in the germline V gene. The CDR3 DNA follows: TGTGCCACCAGTGAGCGGGGGGGCACAGATACGCAGTATTTT. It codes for CATSERGGTDTQYF.

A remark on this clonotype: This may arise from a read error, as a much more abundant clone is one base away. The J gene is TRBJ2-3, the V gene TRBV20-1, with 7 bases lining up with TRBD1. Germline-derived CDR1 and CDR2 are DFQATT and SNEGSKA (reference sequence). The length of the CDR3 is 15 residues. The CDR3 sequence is CSASLGTEPTGTQYF. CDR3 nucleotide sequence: TGCAGTGCCTCCCTGGGGACAGAGCCCACAGGTACGCAGTATTTT.

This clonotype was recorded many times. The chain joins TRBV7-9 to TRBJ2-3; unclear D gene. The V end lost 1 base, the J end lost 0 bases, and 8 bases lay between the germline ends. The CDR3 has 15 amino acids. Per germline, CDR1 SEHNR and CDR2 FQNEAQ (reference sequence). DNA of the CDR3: TGTGCCAGCAGCTTAGAGGCCTTGAGCACAGATACGCAGTATTTT. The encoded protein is CASSLEALSTDTQYF.

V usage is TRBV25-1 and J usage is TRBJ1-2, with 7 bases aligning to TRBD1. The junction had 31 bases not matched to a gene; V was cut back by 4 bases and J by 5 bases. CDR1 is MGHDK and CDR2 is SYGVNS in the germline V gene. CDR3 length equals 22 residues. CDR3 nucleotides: TGTGCCAGCAGTGCATCCTCATTTTGGATCCGACAGGGAGGGCCCTTTGGGTATGGCTACACCTTC. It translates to CASSASSFWIRQGGPFGYGYTF.

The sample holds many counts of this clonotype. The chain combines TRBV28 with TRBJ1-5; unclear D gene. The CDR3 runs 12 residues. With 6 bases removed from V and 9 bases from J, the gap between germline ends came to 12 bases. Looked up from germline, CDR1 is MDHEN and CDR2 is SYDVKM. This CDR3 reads CASRPASLPQHF. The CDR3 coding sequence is TGTGCCAGCAGGCCTGCCTCGTTGCCCCAGCATTTT. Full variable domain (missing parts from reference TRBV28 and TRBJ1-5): DVKVTQSSRYLVKRTGEKVFLECVQDMDHENMFWYRQDPGLGLRLIYFSYDVKMKEKGDIPEGYSVSREKKERFSLILESASTNQTSMYLCASRPASLPQHFGDGTRLSIL.

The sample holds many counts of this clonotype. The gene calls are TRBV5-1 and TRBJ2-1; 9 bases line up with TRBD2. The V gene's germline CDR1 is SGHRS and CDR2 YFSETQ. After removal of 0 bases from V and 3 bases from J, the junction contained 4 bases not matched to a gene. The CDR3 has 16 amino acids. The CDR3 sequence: CASSLETSGFYNEQFF. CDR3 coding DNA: TGCGCCAGCAGCTTGGAGACTAGCGGTTTCTACAATGAGCAGTTCTTC.

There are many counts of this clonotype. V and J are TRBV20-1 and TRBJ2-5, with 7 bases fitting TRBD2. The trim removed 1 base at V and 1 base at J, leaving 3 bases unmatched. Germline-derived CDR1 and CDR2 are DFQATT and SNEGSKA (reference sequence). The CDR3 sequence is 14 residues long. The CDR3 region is CSARGGTIQETQYF. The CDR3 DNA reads TGCAGTGCTAGAGGGGGGACTATCCAAGAGACCCAGTACTTC.

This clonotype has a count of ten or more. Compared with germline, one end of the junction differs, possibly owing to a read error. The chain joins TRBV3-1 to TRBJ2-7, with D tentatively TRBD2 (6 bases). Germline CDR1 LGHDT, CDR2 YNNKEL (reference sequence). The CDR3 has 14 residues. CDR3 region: CVSSQDGTSREQYF. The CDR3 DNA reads TGTGTCAGCAGCCAAGATGGGACTTCGCGGGAGCAGTACTTC.

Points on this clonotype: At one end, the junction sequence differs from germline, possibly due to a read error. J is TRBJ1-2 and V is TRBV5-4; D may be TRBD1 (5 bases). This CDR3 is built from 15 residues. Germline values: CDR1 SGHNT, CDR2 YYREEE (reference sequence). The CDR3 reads CASSQGRSANYCYTF. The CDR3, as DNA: TGTGCCAGCAGCCAGGGACGGTCAGCTAACTATTGCTACACCTTC. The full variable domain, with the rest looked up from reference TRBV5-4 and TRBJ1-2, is ETGVTQSPTHLIKTRGQQVTLRCSSQSGHNTVSWYQQALGQGPQFIFQYYREEENGRGNFPPRFSGLQFPNYSSELNVNALELDDSALYLCASSQGRSANYCYTFGSGTRLTVV.

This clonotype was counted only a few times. Here the CDR3 DNA reads TGCAGTGCTAGCCGGGGACGAAACACTGAAGCTTTCTTT. This encodes CSASRGRNTEAFF. This chain uses TRBV20-1 with TRBJ1-1, with a weak D call TRBD1 (5 bases). V was shortened by 3 bases and J by 2 bases, with 10 bases between the two germline ends. The V gene's germline CDR1 is DFQATT and CDR2 SNEGSKA (reference sequence). CDR3 length: 13 residues.

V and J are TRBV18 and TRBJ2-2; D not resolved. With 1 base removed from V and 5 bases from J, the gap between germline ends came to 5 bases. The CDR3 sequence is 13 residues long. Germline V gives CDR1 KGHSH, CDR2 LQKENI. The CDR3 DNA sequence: TGTGCCAGCTCACCACAAAGAACCGGGGAGCTGTTTTTT. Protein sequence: CASSPQRTGELFF. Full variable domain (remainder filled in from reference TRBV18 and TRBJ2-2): NAGVMQNPRHLVRRRGQEARLRCSPMKGHSHVYWYRQLPEEGLKFMVYLQKENIIDESGMPKERFSAEFPKEGPSILRIQQVVRGDSAAYFCASSPQRTGELFFGEGSRLTVL.

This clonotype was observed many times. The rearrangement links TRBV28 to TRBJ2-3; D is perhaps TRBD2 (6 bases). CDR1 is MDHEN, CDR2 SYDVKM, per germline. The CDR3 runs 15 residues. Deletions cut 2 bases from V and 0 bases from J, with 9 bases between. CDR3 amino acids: CASSLPGTSTDTQYF. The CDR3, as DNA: TGTGCCAGCAGTTTACCCGGGACTAGCACAGATACGCAGTATTTT.

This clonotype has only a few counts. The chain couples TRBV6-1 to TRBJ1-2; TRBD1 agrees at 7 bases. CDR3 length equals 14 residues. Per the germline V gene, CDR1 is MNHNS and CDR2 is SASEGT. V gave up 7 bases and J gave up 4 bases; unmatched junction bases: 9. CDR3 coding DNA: TGTGCCAGCACGACAGGGAGGGACATCTATGGCTACACCTTC. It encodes CASTTGRDIYGYTF.

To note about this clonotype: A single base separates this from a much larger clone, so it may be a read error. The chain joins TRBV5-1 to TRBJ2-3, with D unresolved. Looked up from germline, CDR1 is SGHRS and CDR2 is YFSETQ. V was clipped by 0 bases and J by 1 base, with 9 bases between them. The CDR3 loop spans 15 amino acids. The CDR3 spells CASSLGRVRTDTQYF. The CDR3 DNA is TGCGCCAGCAGCTTGGGACGGGTGCGCACAGATACGCAGTATTTT.

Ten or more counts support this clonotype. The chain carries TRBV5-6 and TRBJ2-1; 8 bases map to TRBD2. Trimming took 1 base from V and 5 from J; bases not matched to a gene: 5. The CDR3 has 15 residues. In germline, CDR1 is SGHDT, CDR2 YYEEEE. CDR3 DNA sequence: TGTGCCAGCAGCTTGTCTAGCGGGTGGAACAATGAGCAGTTCTTC. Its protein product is CASSLSSGWNNEQFF.

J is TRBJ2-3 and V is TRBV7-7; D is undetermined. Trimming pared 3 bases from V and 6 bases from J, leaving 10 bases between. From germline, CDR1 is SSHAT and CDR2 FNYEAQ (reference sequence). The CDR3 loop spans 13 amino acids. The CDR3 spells CASSLGEADTQYF. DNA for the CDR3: TGTGCCAGCAGCTTGGGTGAGGCGGATACGCAGTATTTT.

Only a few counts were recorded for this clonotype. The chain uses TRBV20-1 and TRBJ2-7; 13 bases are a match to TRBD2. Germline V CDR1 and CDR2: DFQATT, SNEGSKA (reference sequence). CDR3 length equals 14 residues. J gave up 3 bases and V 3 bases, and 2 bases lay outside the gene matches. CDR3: CSARGTSGVYEQYF. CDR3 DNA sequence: TGCAGTGCTAGGGGGACTAGCGGGGTCTACGAGCAGTACTTC.